Listed here are 10 T cell receptor beta chains from one sample, sequenced in a study of cytomegalovirus exposure and HLA in healthy donors. TCRdb's table, derived via immunoSEQ multiplex PCR, lists solely in-frame clones and lacks some. The sample gives around 34,000 clones, 90% to 95% of which show up once; around 3.4% is in the top ten. The specimen sequenced was PBMCs. These receptors came from a man younger than 35 in good health and CMV-seronegative.

The V call is TRBV18, the J call TRBJ2-5; D is possibly TRBD2 (5 bases). CDR1 is KGHSH, CDR2 LQKENI, per germline. Trimming left V 3 bases short and J 1 base short, with 15 bases between. The CDR3 loop spans 16 amino acids. The CDR3 bases are TGTGCCAGCTCACCCTCACTAGAACGACTCCAAGAGACCCAGTACTTC. Protein: CASSPSLERLQETQYF.

The chain couples TRBV11-3 to TRBJ1-5; a possible D gene is TRBD1 (5 bases). V lost 2 bases and J lost 1, with 6 bases in between. There are 14 residues in the CDR3. Germline-derived CDR1 and CDR2 are SGHNT and YENEEA. The CDR3 DNA reads as TGTGCCAGCAGCTTACAGGGAAGCAATCAGCCCCAGCATTTT. Its translation: CASSLQGSNQPQHF.

The V gene is TRBV15, the J gene TRBJ2-5; TRBD1 aligns across 7 bases. Germline V gene data show CDR1 as LNHNV and CDR2 as YYDKDF (reference sequence). V shed 3 bases, J shed 2 bases, and the junction held 3 bases outside the gene matches. CDR3 length equals 14 residues. For the CDR3, the DNA is TGTGCCACCAGCAGGGGACAGCTTCAAGAGACCCAGTACTTC. It codes for CATSRGQLQETQYF.

V is TRBV7-9 and J is TRBJ2-3; no firm D call. V was pared by 3 bases and J by 2 bases, with 12 bases between. The CDR3 contains 15 residues. The germline gives CDR1 SEHNR, CDR2 FQNEAQ (reference sequence). Written as DNA, the CDR3 is TGTGCCAGCAGCTTGATGAGAGTAGACACAGATACGCAGTATTTT. This encodes CASSLMRVDTDTQYF.

The rearrangement links TRBV6-1 to TRBJ1-2; 10 nucleotides match TRBD1. CDR1 and CDR2 (germline): MNHNS, SASEGT. Trimming removed 7 bases from V and 8 bases from J; junction bases left unmatched: 7. CDR3 length equals 13 residues. In DNA, the CDR3 is TGTGCCAGCATGCTCGGACAGGGGGGAGGCTACACCTTC. Translating it yields CASMLGQGGGYTF.

This clone was seen a few times. The chain links TRBV28 to TRBJ2-7; no reliable D call. V lost 3 bases to trimming and J lost 3 bases, with 12 bases between them. Germline V CDR1 and CDR2: MDHEN, SYDVKM. The CDR3 is 14 residues long. The CDR3 here is CASSFSNLNYEQYF. The CDR3 bases are TGTGCCAGCAGTTTTTCGAACCTAAACTACGAGCAGTACTTC.

The chain joins TRBV6-5 to TRBJ2-2; TRBD2 is a possible D gene (5 bases). CDR3 length: 12 amino acids. CDR1 is MNHEY and CDR2 is SVGAGI in the germline V gene. The V end was cut by 5 bases, the J end by 5 bases, with 6 bases between. CDR3 in amino acids: CASSTGTGELFF. In nucleotides, the CDR3 is TGTGCCAGCAGTACGGGGACCGGGGAGCTGTTTTTT.

This rearrangement joins TRBV30 to TRBJ1-1; TRBD1 agrees at 7 bases. Germline V gene sequence: CDR1 GTSNPN, CDR2 SVGIG (reference sequence). The CDR3 has 12 residues. V shed 5 bases, J shed 3 bases, and the junction held 3 bases outside the gene matches. The CDR3 protein is CAWRDSHTEAFF. The DNA of the CDR3 is TGTGCCTGGCGGGACAGCCACACTGAAGCTTTCTTT.

A single count supports this clone. The genes are TRBV19 and TRBJ2-1, with a tentative D call TRBD2 (5 bases). Trimming took off 3 bases at V and 0 bases at J, with 9 bases between the two ends. This CDR3 has 15 amino acids. Germline loops: CDR1 LNHDA, CDR2 SQIVND (reference sequence). CDR3 region: CASSIPGSSYNEQFF. CDR3 DNA sequence: TGTGCCAGTAGTATCCCGGGGTCCTCCTACAATGAGCAGTTCTTC. Full variable domain (missing parts from reference TRBV19 and TRBJ2-1): DGGITQSPKYLFRKEGQNVTLSCEQNLNHDAMYWYRQDPGQGLRLIYYSQIVNDFQKGDIAEGYSVSREKKESFPLTVTSAQKNPTAFYLCASSIPGSSYNEQFFGPGTRLTVL.

V usage is TRBV5-4 and J usage is TRBJ2-3, with TRBD2 matching 15 bases. The germline gives CDR1 SGHNT, CDR2 YYREEE (reference sequence). This CDR3 has 14 residues. V was clipped by 4 bases and J by 6 bases; unmatched bases: 0. The CDR3 loop is CASSGTSGGDTQYF. As DNA, the CDR3 is TGTGCCAGCAGCGGGACTAGCGGGGGGGATACGCAGTATTTT.